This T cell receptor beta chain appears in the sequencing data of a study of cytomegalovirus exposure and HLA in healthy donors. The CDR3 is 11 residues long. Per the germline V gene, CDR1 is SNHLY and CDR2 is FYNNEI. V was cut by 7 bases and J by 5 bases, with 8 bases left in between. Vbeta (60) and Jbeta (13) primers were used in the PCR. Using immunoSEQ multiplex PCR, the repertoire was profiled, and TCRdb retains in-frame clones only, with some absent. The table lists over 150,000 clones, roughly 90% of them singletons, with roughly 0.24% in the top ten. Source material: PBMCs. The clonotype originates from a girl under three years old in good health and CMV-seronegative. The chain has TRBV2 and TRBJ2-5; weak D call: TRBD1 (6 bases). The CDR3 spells CASTGEETQYF. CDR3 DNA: TGTGCCAGCACAGGGGAGGAGACCCAGTACTTC.